This T cell receptor (beta chain) derives from a study of CD8 T cells in ankylosing spondylitis. The study's findings and limits: Blood of patients with ankylosing spondylitis appeared to be characterized by a TCR beta motif of several highly homologous variants. Certain motif variants had earlier appeared in reactive arthritis synovial fluid and blood. CD8+ disease-linked clones were present at relatively low frequencies in blood.

Remarks on this clonotype: The antigen remains unidentified.

The CDR3 totals 13 residues. Trimming took off 1 base at V and 11 bases at J, with 13 bases between the two ends. Germline-derived CDR1 and CDR2 are SEHNR and FQNEAQ (reference sequence). Molecular-barcoded quantitative 5'-RACE produced these TCR beta libraries. TCRdb re-derived calls from the 5' RACE reads in MiXCR, one entry per CDR3 protein. The sample lists approximately 400,000 distinct CDR3 sequences, roughly 26% occurring once. Input material: blood, either unsorted or a sorted T cell fraction (not recorded which). The receptor was derived from a male donor with ankylosing spondylitis. The V and J genes are TRBV7-9 and TRBJ2-3, with D possibly matching TRBD1 (5 bases). CDR3 in DNA: TGTGCCAGCAGCTTAGGGTCAGGACATAGGCAGTATTTT. It encodes CASSLGSGHRQYF. Looking up the rest from reference TRBV7-9 and TRBJ2-3 gives the full variable domain: DTGVSQNPRHKITKRGQNVTFRCDPISEHNRLYWYRQTLGQGPEFLTYFQNEAQLEKSRLLSDRFSAERPKGSFSTLEIQRTEQGDSAMYLCASSLGSGHRQYFGPGTRLTVL.